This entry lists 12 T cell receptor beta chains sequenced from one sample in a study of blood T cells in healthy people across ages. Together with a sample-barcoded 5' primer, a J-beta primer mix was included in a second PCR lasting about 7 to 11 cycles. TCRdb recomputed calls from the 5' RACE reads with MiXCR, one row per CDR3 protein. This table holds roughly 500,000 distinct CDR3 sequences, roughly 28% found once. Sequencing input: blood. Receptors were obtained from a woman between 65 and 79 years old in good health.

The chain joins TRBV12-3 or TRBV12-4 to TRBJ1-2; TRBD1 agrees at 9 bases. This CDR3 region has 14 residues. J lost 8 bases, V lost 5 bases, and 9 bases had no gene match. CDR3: CASSLGQGRGGYTF. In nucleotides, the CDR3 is TGTGCCAGCAGTCTGGGACAGGGACGGGGAGGCTACACCTTC.

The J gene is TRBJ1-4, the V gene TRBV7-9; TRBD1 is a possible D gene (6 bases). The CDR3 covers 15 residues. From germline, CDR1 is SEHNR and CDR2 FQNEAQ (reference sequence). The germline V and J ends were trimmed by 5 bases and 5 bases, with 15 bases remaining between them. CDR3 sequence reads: CASSLLGQTNEKLFF. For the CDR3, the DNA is TGTGCCAGCAGCCTCTTGGGACAAACGAATGAAAAACTGTTTTTT.

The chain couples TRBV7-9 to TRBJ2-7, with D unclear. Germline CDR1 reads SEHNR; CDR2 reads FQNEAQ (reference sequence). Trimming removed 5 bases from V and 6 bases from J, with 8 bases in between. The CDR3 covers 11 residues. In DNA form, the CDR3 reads TGTGCCAGCAGCGCCCTAACCGAGCAGTACTTC. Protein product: CASSALTEQYF.

CDR3 sequence: CASSPKTNRETQYF. For the CDR3, the DNA is TGTGCCAGCAGCCCGAAAACTAATCGAGAGACCCAGTACTTC. The chain uses TRBV11-2 and TRBJ2-5; D is undetermined. Between the trimmed V and J ends, which lost 5 bases and 4 bases, there was a span of 14 bases. The length of the CDR3 is 14 residues. Germline CDR1 is SGHAT and CDR2 is FQNNGV.

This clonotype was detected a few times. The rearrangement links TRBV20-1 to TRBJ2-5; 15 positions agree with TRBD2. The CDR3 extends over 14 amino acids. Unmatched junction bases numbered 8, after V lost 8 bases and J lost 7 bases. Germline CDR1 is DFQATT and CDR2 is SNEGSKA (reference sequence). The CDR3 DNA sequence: TGCAGTACCGGGACTAGCGGGGGGTCGAGGACCCAGTACTTC. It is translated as CSTGTSGGSRTQYF.

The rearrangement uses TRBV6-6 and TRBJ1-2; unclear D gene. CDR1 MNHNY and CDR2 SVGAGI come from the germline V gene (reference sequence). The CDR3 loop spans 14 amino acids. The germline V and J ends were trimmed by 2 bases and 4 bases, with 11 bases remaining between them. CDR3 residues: CASSYREAGYGYTF. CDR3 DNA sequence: TGTGCCAGCAGTTACAGGGAAGCGGGCTATGGCTACACCTTC.

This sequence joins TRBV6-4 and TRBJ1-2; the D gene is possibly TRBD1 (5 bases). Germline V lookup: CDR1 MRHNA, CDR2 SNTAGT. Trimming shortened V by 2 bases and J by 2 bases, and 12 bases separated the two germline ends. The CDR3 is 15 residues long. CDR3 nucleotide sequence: TGTGCCAGCAGTGACCCAGGGCAACCAAACTATGGCTACACCTTC. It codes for CASSDPGQPNYGYTF.

CDR3 sequence: CSAPRGGNTDTQYF. The DNA of the CDR3 is TGCAGTGCTCCCCGAGGGGGCAACACGGATACGCAGTATTTT. V usage is TRBV20-1 and J usage is TRBJ2-3, with TRBD1 identical over 7 bases. V lost 5 bases, J lost 6 bases, and 11 bases stayed unmatched. Germline assignment: CDR1 DFQATT and CDR2 SNEGSKA (reference sequence). The CDR3 runs to 14 residues.

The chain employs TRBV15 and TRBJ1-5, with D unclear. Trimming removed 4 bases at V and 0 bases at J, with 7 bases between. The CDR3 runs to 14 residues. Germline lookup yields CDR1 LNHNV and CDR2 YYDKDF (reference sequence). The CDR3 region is CATSTHYSNQPQHF. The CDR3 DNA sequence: TGTGCCACCAGCACTCACTATAGCAATCAGCCCCAGCATTTT. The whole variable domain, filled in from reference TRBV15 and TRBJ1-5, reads DAMVIQNPRYQVTQFGKPVTLSCSQTLNHNVMYWYQQKSSQAPKLLFHYYDKDFNNEADTPDNFQSRRPNTSFCFLDIRSPGLGDTAMYLCATSTHYSNQPQHFGDGTRLSIL.

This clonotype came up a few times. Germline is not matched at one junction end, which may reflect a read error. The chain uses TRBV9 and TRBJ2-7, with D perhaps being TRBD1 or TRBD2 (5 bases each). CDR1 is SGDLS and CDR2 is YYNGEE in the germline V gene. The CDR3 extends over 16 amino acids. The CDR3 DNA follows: TGTGCCAGCAGCGTAGGAATCCAGGGAGTACCCTACGCGCAGTACTTC. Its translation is CASSVGIQGVPYAQYF.

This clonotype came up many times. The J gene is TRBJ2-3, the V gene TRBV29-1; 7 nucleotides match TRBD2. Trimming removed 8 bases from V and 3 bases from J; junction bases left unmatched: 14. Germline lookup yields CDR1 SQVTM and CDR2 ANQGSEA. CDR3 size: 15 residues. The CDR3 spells CSSEGSGGRTDTQYF. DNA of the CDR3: TGCAGCTCCGAAGGATCGGGGGGTAGGACAGATACGCAGTATTTT.

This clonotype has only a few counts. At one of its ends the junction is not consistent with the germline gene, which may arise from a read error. CDR3 nucleotides: TGTGCCAGCAGCTTAGAGGGTGGCGAGAGACAGGGTTCCTACTTT. Encoded protein: CASSLEGGERQGSYF. This chain uses TRBV7-9 with TRBJ2-7; TRBD1 matches 7 bases. Germline CDR1 SEHNR, CDR2 FQNEAQ (reference sequence). The CDR3 has 15 residues.